This T cell receptor beta chain was identified during a study of blood T cells in healthy people across ages. A J-beta primer mix and a sample-barcoded 5' primer were used in a second PCR of roughly 7 to 12 cycles. From the 5' RACE reads, TCRdb called clonotypes with MiXCR, one entry per CDR3 protein. The sample lists 540,000 or so distinct CDR3 sequences; around half were seen once. Overall study results and limits: While age rose, TCR beta diversity per million T cells dropped in a roughly linear way. One million T cells yielded diversity estimates that were considered underestimates.

Comment on this clonotype: Its antigen is unidentified.

Trimming took 8 bases from V and 1 from J; bases not matched to a gene: 7. Germline CDR1 is WSHSY and CDR2 is SAAADI. CDR3 length: 15 residues. Sequencing was done on a sample of blood. V gene TRBV10-2 combines with J gene TRBJ1-5; TRBD1 aligns across 8 bases. The sequence derives from a man older than 75 in good health. The CDR3 region is CASDQGAPSNQPQHF. Written as DNA, the CDR3 is TGCGCCAGCGATCAGGGGGCCCCCAGCAATCAGCCCCAGCATTTT.